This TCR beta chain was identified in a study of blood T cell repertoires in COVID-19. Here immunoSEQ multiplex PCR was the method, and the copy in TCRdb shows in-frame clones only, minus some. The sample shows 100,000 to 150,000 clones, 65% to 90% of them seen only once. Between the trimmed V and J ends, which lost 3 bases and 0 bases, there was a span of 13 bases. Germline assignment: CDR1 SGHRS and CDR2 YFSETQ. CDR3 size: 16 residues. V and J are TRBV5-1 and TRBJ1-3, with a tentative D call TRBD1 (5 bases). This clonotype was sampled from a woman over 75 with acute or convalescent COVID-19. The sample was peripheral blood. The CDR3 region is CASSSTGGGSGNTIYF. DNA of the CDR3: TGCGCCAGCAGCTCCACGGGGGGTGGCTCTGGAAACACCATATATTTT.